This T cell receptor (beta chain) was found in a study of a mutant IDH1 vaccine in newly diagnosed glioma. Study-wide background: Radiotherapy alone preceded vaccination by 4-6 weeks; alternatively, vaccination started with temozolomide cycles.

Assay: immunoSEQ multiplex PCR; the TCRdb copy retains only in-frame clones and omits some. The sample lists roughly 12,000 clones; over 75% were seen once. Comments on this clone: Its antigen remains unidentified.

This CDR3 has 14 residues. The germline V gene encodes CDR1 SEHNR and CDR2 FQNEAQ (reference sequence). V was shortened by 2 bases and J by 1 base, with 8 bases between the two germline ends. As for time point: week 5, during vaccination. Each dose of the vaccine consisted of 300 ug of mutant IDH1 20-mer peptide, with topical imiquimod. Sequenced here: PBMCs, sampled from a glioma patient whose treatment included an IDH1 peptide vaccine. The chain combines TRBV7-9 with TRBJ1-1; the D gene is possibly TRBD1 (6 bases). The clonotype comes from a woman aged 40 to 55 with glioma. Some clones in this sample may be carry-over from other donors' samples. The CDR3 nucleotides read TGTGCCAGCAGCTTATCACAGGGGAACACTGAAGCTTTCTTT. Its translation: CASSLSQGNTEAFF.